Listed here is a single T cell receptor (beta chain). The antigen remains unidentified. The data were obtained in a study of cytomegalovirus exposure and HLA in healthy donors. Primers for the PCR totalled 60 Vbeta and 13 Jbeta. The repertoire was sequenced with immunoSEQ multiplex PCR; TCRdb's copy has only in-frame clones and lacks some. The data show 150,000 to 180,000 clones, with 75% to 85% seen just once and around 5.2% held by the top ten. Findings of the study overall: Earlier analysis found most TCR beta V segments productive about 87% or about 30% of the time.

V shed 8 bases and J shed 3 bases, with 12 bases lying between them. This CDR3 is built from 13 residues. Germline CDR1 is LNHDA and CDR2 is SQIVND (reference sequence). The clonotype originates from a middle-aged woman in good health and CMV-seropositive. The J gene is TRBJ2-3, the V gene TRBV19; tentatively, D is TRBD2 (6 bases). Source material: PBMCs. DNA of the CDR3: TGTGCCAGTCGGGGCGGGATTACAGATACGCAGTATTTT. Translation gives CASRGGITDTQYF. The full variable domain, completed using reference TRBV19 and TRBJ2-3, is DGGITQSPKYLFRKEGQNVTLSCEQNLNHDAMYWYRQDPGQGLRLIYYSQIVNDFQKGDIAEGYSVSREKKESFPLTVTSAQKNPTAFYLCASRGGITDTQYFGPGTRLTVL.